One and the same sample provided the 11 T cell receptor beta chains below, sequenced in a study of T cell responses to AZD1222 COVID-19 vaccine. The data were produced by immunoSEQ multiplex PCR, yet TCRdb's version contains in-frame clones alone and is incomplete. The data hold 90,000 to 130,000 clones, with around 85% observed a single time. Sequencing was performed on peripheral blood, taken on day 0 of AZD1222 vaccination. The source is an adult in good health.

This clone was found once. The rearrangement uses TRBV19 and TRBJ2-2, with TRBD1 matching over 8 bases. CDR1 is LNHDA, CDR2 SQIVND, per germline (reference sequence). This CDR3 has 14 residues. V shed 6 bases, J shed 4 bases, and the junction held 4 bases outside the gene matches. The CDR3 coding sequence is TGTGCCAGTAGGGACAGGGCCAGCACCGGGGAGCTGTTTTTT. The encoded protein is CASRDRASTGELFF.

This chain connects TRBV7-8 to TRBJ2-7; D call uncertain. Germline V lookup: CDR1 SGHVS, CDR2 FQNEAQ. CDR3 size: 12 residues. V lost 5 bases to trimming and J lost 0 bases, with 5 bases between them. CDR3 residues: CASSHGSYEQYF. For the CDR3, the DNA is TGTGCCAGCAGCCACGGCTCCTACGAGCAGTACTTC.

V and J are TRBV20-1 and TRBJ1-2, with no clear D. Germline V gene lookup returns CDR1 DFQATT and CDR2 SNEGSKA (reference sequence). This CDR3 has 12 residues. Trimming took 3 bases from V and 8 from J, leaving 13 bases between them. CDR3 DNA sequence: TGCAGTGCTAGTCAGGAATCGGGAGGCTACACCTTC. Amino acids: CSASQESGGYTF.

CDR3 DNA sequence: TGTGCCAGCAGTCCGAGTCTGGATACGCAGTATTTT. It is translated as CASSPSLDTQYF. The V and J genes are TRBV7-8 and TRBJ2-3; unclear D gene. Germline lookup yields CDR1 SGHVS and CDR2 FQNEAQ. This CDR3 region has 12 residues. Trimming took off 6 bases at V and 6 bases at J, with 10 bases between the two ends.

The V gene is TRBV9, the J gene TRBJ2-7, with TRBD2 identical over 7 bases. After removal of 5 bases from V and 1 base from J, the junction contained 6 bases not matched to a gene. The CDR3 spans 14 residues. The germline V gene has CDR1 SGDLS and CDR2 YYNGEE. The CDR3: CASSPGGTSYEQYF. The CDR3 DNA is TGTGCCAGCAGTCCCGGGGGGACTTCCTACGAGCAGTACTTC. The full variable domain, its missing parts supplied by reference TRBV9 and TRBJ2-7, is DSGVTQTPKHLITATGQRVTLRCSPRSGDLSVYWYQQSLDQGLQFLIQYYNGEERAKGNILERFSAQQFPDLHSELNLSSLELGDSALYFCASSPGGTSYEQYFGPGTRLTVT.

With regard to this clone: Other DNA sequences in the same sample also yield this CDR3. The gene calls are TRBV7-2 and TRBJ1-4; 9 positions match TRBD1. Germline V gene sequence: CDR1 SGHTA, CDR2 FQGNSA. CDR3 length: 15 amino acids. With V trimmed by 4 bases and J by 5 bases, 5 bases remained unmatched. CDR3 region: CASSSQGTGNEKLFF. As DNA, the CDR3 is TGTGCCAGCAGCTCACAAGGGACAGGGAATGAAAAACTGTTTTTT.

The chain carries TRBV3-1 (or the pseudogene TRBV3-2) and TRBJ2-7; D is unclear. Trimming shortened V by 4 bases and J by 0 bases, and 16 bases separated the two germline ends. This CDR3 comprises 16 residues. Germline CDR1 reads LGHDT; CDR2 reads YNNKEL (reference sequence). DNA for the CDR3: TGTGCCAGCAGCCCGACATACGGCATGAGCTCCTACGAGCAGTACTTC. It translates to CASSPTYGMSSYEQYF.

J is TRBJ1-2 and V is TRBV28; a possible D gene is TRBD1 (5 bases). CDR3 length: 14 residues. Germline V gene lookup returns CDR1 MDHEN and CDR2 SYDVKM. Trimming left V 6 bases short and J 8 bases short, with 19 bases between. Here the CDR3 reads CASRPPDRSGGYTF. CDR3 nucleotides: TGTGCCAGCAGGCCCCCTGACAGATCGGGGGGCTACACCTTC.

The rearrangement links TRBV27 to TRBJ2-1; tentatively, D is TRBD1 (6 bases). Per germline, CDR1 MNHEY and CDR2 SMNVEV (reference sequence). The CDR3 runs 15 residues. Trimming took off 3 bases at V and 13 bases at J, with 22 bases between the two ends. The CDR3 sequence: CASSLPGQRGPPQFF. The CDR3 DNA reads TGTGCCAGCAGTTTGCCAGGACAGAGGGGACCCCCTCAGTTCTTC.

The table lists this clone with a count of one. The CDR3 region is CSASRDRGRGNQPQHF. Written as DNA, the CDR3 is TGCAGTGCTAGTCGGGACAGGGGCAGGGGCAATCAGCCCCAGCATTTT. This sequence joins TRBV20-1 and TRBJ1-5; 10 bases align to TRBD1. The CDR3 covers 16 residues. From germline, CDR1 is DFQATT and CDR2 SNEGSKA (reference sequence). V lost 3 bases and J lost 2; bases outside the gene matches: 7.

J is TRBJ2-4 and V is TRBV14, with a tentative D call TRBD2 (6 bases). Per germline, CDR1 SGHDN and CDR2 FVKESK. The ends were cut back, 0 bases at V and 4 bases at J, with 19 bases in the middle. The CDR3 runs to 18 residues. CDR3 loop: CASSQDTAGGARKNIQYF. CDR3 bases: TGTGCCAGCAGCCAAGATACCGCCGGGGGAGCGCGGAAAAACATTCAGTACTTC.